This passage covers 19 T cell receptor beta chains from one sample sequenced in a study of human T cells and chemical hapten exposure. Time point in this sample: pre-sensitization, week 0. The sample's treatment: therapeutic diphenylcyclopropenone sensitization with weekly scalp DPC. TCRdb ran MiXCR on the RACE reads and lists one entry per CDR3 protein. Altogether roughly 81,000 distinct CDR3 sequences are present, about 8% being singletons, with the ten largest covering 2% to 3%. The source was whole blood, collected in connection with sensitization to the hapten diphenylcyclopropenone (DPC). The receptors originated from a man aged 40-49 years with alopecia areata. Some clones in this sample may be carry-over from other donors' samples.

The CDR3 loop reads CASSRGLAGLNEQFF. CDR3 DNA sequence: TGTGCCAGCAGTAGGGGACTAGCGGGTTTAAATGAGCAGTTCTTC. The chain uses TRBV6-2 or TRBV6-3 and TRBJ2-1, with 12 positions matching TRBD2. After removal of 5 bases from V and 7 bases from J, the junction contained 6 bases not matched to a gene. The CDR3 covers 15 residues. Germline CDR1 and CDR2: MNHEY and SVGEGT.

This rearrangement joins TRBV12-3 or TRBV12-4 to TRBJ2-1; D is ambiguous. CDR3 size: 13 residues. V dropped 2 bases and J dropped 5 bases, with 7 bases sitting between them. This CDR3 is CASSLSFNNEQFF. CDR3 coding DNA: TGTGCCAGCAGTTTAAGCTTCAACAATGAGCAGTTCTTC.

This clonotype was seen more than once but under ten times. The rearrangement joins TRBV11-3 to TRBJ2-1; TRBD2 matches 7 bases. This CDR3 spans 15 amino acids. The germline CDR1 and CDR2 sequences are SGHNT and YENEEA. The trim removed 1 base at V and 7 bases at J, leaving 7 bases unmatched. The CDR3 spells CASSLAVAGLNEQFF. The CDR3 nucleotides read TGTGCCAGCAGCTTAGCCGTAGCGGGTTTAAATGAGCAGTTCTTC.

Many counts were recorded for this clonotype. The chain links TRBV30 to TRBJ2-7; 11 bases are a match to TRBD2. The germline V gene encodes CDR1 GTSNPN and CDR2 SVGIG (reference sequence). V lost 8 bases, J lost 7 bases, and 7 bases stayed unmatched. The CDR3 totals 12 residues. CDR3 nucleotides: TGTGCCGGAGGGACTAGCGGTGGGGAGCAGTACGTC. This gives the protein CAGGTSGGEQYV.

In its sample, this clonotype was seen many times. As DNA, the CDR3 is TGCAGCGCCCGGGAGGGGAATCAGCCCCAGCATTTT. Its translation is CSAREGNQPQHF. The chain combines TRBV29-1 with TRBJ1-5, with a tentative D call TRBD1 (5 bases). CDR1 and CDR2 (germline): SQVTM, ANQGSEA. Trimming removed 7 bases at V and 4 bases at J, with 11 bases between. The CDR3 sequence is 12 residues long.

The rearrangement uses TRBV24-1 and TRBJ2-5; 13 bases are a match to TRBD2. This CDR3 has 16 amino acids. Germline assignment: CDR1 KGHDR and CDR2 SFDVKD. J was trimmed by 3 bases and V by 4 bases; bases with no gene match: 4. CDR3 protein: CATSEPGTSGEETQYF. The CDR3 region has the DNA TGTGCCACCAGTGAACCCGGGACTAGCGGGGAAGAGACCCAGTACTTC.

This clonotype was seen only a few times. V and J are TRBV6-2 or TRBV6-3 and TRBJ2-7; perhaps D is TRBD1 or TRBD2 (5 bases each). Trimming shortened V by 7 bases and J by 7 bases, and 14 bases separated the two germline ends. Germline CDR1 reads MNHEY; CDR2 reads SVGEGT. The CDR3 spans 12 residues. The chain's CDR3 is CASTSTGREQYV. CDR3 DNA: TGTGCCAGCACATCCACGGGGCGGGAGCAGTACGTC.

CDR3 protein: CASRIVAGGPYEQYV. DNA for the CDR3: TGTGCCAGCAGGATCGTGGCGGGAGGGCCCTACGAGCAGTACGTC. The genes are TRBV14 and TRBJ2-7, with 9 nucleotides matching TRBD2. The CDR3 is 15 residues long. Unmatched junction bases numbered 8, after V lost 6 bases and J lost 2 bases. The germline V gene encodes CDR1 SGHDN and CDR2 FVKESK.

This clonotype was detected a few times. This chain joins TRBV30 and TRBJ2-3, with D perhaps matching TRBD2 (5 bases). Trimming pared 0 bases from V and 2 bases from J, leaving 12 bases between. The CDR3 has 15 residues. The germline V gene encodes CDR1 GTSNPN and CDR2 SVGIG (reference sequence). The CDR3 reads CAWSVLDSNTDTQYF. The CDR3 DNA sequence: TGTGCCTGGAGTGTATTGGACTCTAACACAGATACGCAGTATTTT.

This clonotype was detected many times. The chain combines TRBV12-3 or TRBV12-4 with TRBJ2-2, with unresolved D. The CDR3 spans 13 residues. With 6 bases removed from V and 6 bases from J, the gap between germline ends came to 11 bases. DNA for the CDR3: TGTGCCAGCAGCCACGATTGGGCCGGGGAGCTGTTTTTT. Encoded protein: CASSHDWAGELFF.

In nucleotides, the CDR3 is TGTGCCAGCAGCCAGACACAGGTGGATACGCAGTATTTT. It yields the protein CASSQTQVDTQYF. This chain uses TRBV7-8 with TRBJ2-3; tentative D call: TRBD1 (5 bases). Germline V lookup: CDR1 SGHVS, CDR2 FQNEAQ. The CDR3 has 13 residues. V shed 5 bases and J shed 6 bases, with 12 bases lying between them.

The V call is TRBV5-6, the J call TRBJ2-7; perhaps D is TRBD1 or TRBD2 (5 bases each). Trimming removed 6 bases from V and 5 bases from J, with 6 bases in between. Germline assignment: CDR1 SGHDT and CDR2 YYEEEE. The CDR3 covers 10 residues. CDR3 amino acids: CASTGHEQYV. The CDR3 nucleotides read TGTGCCAGCACGGGGCACGAGCAGTACGTC.

CDR3 loop: CSASLGQGAFGEAFF. For the CDR3, the DNA is TGCAGTGCTTCCCTCGGACAGGGGGCATTTGGTGAAGCTTTCTTT. The chain uses TRBV20-1 and TRBJ1-1; 11 nucleotides agree with TRBD1. V gave up 5 bases and J gave up 7 bases; unmatched junction bases: 12. The CDR3 loop spans 15 amino acids. From germline, CDR1 is DFQATT and CDR2 SNEGSKA (reference sequence).

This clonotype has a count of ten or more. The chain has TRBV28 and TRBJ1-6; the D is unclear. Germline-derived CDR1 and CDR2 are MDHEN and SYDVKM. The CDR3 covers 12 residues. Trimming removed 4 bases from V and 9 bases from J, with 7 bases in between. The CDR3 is CASSSGVSPLHF. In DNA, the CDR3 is TGTGCCAGCAGTTCTGGAGTTTCACCCCTCCACTTT.

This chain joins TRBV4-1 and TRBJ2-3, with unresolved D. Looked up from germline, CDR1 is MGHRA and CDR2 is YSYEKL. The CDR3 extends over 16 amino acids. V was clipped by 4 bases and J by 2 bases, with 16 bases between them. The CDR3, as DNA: TGCGCCAGCAGCCGGTCGCTAGAGGAAATCACAGATACGCAGTATTTT. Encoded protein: CASSRSLEEITDTQYF.

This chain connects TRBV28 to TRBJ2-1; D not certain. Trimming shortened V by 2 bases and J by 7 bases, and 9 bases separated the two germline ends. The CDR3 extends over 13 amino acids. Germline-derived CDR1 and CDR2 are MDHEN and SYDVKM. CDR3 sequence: CASSLGLINEQFF. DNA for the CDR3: TGTGCCAGCAGTTTAGGTCTAATAAATGAGCAGTTCTTC.

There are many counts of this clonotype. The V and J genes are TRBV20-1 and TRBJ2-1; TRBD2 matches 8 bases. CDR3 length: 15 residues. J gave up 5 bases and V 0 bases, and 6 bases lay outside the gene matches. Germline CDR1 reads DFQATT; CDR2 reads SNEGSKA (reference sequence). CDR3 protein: CSARDSGKNHNEQFF. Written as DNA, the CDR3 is TGCAGTGCTAGAGATAGCGGGAAAAACCACAATGAGCAGTTCTTC.

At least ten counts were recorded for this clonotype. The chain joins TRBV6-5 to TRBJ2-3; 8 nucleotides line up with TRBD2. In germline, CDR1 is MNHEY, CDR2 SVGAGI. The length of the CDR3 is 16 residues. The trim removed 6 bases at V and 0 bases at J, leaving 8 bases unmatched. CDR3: CASRPLAGGSTDTQYF. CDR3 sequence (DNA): TGTGCCAGCAGGCCCCTCGCGGGAGGAAGCACAGATACGCAGTATTTT.

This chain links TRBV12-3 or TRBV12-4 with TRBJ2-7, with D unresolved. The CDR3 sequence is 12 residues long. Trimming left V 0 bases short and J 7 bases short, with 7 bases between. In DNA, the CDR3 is TGTGCCAGCAGTTTAGCGGGTAAGGAGCAGTACGTC. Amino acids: CASSLAGKEQYV.